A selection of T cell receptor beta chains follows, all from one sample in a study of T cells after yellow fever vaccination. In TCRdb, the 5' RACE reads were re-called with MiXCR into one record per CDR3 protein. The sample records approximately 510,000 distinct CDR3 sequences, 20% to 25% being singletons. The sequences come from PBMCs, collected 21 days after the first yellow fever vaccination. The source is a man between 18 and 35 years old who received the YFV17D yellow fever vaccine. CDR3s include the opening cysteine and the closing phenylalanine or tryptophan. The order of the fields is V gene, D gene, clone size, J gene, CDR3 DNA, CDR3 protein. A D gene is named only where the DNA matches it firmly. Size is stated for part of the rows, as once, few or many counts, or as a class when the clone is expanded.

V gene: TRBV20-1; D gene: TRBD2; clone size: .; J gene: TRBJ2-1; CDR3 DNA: TGCAGTGCCAACCTCCAGCGGGGGGGCAGTGATGAGCAGTTCTTC; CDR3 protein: CSANLQRGGSDEQFF
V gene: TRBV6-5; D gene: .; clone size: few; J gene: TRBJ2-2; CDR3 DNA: TGTGCCAGCAGTTACAGGCACAACACCGGGGAGCTGTTTTTT; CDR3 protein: CASSYRHNTGELFF
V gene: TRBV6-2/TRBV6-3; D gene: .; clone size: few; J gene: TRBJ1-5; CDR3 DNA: TGTGCCAGCAGTGATGTTAGCAATCAGCCCCAGCATTTT; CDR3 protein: CASSDVSNQPQHF
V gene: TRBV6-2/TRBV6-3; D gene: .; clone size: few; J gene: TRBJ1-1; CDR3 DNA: TGTGCCAGCAGTTACCCTGAAGGGGGGCGGACTGAAGCTTTCTTT; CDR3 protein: CASSYPEGGRTEAFF
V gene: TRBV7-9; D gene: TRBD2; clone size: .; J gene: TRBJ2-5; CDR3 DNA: TGTGCCAGCAGCCGACTAGCGGGGATCACACAAGAGACCCAGTACTTC; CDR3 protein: CASSRLAGITQETQYF
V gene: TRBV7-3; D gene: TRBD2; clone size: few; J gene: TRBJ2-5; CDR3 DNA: TGTGCCAGCAGCCCAGGGACTAGCGCCCAGTACTTC; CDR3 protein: CASSPGTSAQYF
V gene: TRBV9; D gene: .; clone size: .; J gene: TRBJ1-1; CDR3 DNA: TGTGCCAGCAGCGTAGTGACCAGGGTGGAGGCTTTCTTT; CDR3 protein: CASSVVTRVEAFF
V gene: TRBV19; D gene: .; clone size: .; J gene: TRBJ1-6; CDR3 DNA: TGTGCCAGTGGATCCAGGGATTCACCCCTCCACTTT; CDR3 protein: CASGSRDSPLHF
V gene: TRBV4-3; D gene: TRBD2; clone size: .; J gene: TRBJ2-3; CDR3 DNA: TGCGCCAGCAGCCAAGATAGAACTAGCGGGGGGGCCGGAGGCACAGATACGCAGTATTTT; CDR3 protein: CASSQDRTSGGAGGTDTQYF
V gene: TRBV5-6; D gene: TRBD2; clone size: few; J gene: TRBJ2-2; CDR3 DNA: TGTGCCAGCAGCTTGGTTACGGGGGGGCGAAAGGAGCTGTTTTTT; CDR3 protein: CASSLVTGGRKELFF
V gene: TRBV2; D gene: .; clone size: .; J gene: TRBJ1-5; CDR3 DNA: TGTGCCAGCAGTGAATGGGAAAGGGGATACCAGCCCCAGCATTTT; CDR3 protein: CASSEWERGYQPQHF
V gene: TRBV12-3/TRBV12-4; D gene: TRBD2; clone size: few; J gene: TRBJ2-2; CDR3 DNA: TGTGCCAGCAGTTATGGGACTAGCGGGGGGACCACGAACACCGGGGAGCTGTTTTTT; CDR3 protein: CASSYGTSGGTTNTGELFF
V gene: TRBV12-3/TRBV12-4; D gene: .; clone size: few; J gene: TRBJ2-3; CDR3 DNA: TGTGCCAGCAGTTTTGGAGGGGCCCTAGGAGGCACAGATACGCAGTATTTT; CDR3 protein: CASSFGGALGGTDTQYF
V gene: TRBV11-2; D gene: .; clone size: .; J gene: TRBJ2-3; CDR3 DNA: TGTGCCAGCAGCCGCGGCCTGGGGGCAACAGATACGCAGTATTTT; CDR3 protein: CASSRGLGATDTQYF
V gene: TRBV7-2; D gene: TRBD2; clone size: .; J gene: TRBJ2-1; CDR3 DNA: TGTGCCAGCAGCTTAGTTAGCGGGGGAGCCGGGGGGAATGAGCAGTTCTTC; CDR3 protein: CASSLVSGGAGGNEQFF
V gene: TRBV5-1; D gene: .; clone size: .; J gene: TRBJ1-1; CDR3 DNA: TGCGCCAGCAGCGACCGCCGATCAGCAGACACTGAAGCTTTCTTT; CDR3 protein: CASSDRRSADTEAFF
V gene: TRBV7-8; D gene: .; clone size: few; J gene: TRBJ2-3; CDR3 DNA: TGTGCCAGCAGCTTAGCAGGGACGGATGAGGATACGCAGTATTTT; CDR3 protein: CASSLAGTDEDTQYF
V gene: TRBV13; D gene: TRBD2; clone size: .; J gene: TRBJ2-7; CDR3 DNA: TGTGCCAGCAGGGTCGGGGGGGCCCGTCGCGAGCAGTACTTC; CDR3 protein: CASRVGGARREQYF
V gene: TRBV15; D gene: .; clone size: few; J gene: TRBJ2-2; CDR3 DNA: TGTGCCACCCGCCCGGAGGCCGACACCGGGGAGCTGTTTTTT; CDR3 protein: CATRPEADTGELFF
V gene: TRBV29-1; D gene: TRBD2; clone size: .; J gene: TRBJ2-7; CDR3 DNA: TGCAGCGTTGCCGGACTAGCGGGCTACGAGCAGTACTTC; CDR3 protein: CSVAGLAGYEQYF
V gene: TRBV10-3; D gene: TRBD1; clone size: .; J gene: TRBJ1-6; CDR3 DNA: TGTGCCATCAGGCCAGGACAGGGGAGGAATTCACCCCTCCACTTT; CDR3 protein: CAIRPGQGRNSPLHF
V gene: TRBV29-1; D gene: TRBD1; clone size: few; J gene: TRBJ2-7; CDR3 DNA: TGCAGCGTTGAACGGACAGGGGCCTACGAGCAGTACTTC; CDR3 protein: CSVERTGAYEQYF